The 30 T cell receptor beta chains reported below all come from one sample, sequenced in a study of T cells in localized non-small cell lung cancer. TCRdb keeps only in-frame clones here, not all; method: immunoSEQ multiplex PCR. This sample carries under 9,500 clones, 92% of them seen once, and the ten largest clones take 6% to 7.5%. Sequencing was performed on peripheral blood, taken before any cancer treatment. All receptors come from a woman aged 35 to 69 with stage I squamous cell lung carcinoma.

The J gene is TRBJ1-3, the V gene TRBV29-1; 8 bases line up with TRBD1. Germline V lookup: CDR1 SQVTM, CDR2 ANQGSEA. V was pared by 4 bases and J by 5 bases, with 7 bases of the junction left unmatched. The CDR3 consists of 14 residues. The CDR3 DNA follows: TGCAGCGTTGGCAACAGGGGGGAGAGAAACACCATATATTTT. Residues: CSVGNRGERNTIYF.

DNA of the CDR3: TGCGCCAGCAGCCAAGTAGGGCGGGGGCTCAAGGCTGAAGCTTTCTTT. It specifies CASSQVGRGLKAEAFF. This chain uses TRBV4-1 with TRBJ1-1; weak D call: TRBD1 (6 bases). This CDR3 region has 16 residues. In germline, CDR1 is MGHRA, CDR2 YSYEKL. Trimming shortened V by 1 base and J by 6 bases, and 18 bases separated the two germline ends.

The CDR3 protein is CASSPGTGGNYEQYF. CDR3 nucleotide sequence: TGTGCCAGCAGCCCCGGGACAGGGGGGAACTACGAGCAGTACTTC. The rearrangement links TRBV11-2 to TRBJ2-7; TRBD1 matches 11 bases. Trimming at V came to 5 bases and at J to 3 bases, leaving 6 bases not matched to a gene. The germline V gene has CDR1 SGHAT and CDR2 FQNNGV. The CDR3 spans 15 residues. The full variable domain, completed using reference TRBV11-2 and TRBJ2-7, is EAGVAQSPRYKIIEKRQSVAFWCNPISGHATLYWYQQILGQGPKLLIQFQNNGVVDDSQLPKDRFSAERLKGVDSTLKIQPAKLEDSAVYLCASSPGTGGNYEQYFGPGTRLTVT.

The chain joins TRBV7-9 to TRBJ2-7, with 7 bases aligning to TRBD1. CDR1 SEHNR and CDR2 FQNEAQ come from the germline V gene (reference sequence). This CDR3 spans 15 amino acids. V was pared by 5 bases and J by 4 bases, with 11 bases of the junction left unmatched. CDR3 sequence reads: CASSPSGQILYEQYF. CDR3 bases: TGTGCCAGCAGCCCCTCGGGACAGATCCTTTACGAGCAGTACTTC.

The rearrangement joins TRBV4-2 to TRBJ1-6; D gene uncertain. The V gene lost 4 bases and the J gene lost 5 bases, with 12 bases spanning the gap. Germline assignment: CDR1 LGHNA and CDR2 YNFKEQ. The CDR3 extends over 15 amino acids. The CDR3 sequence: CASSPIGLNNSPLHF. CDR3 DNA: TGTGCCAGCAGCCCCATCGGATTGAATAATTCACCCCTCCACTTT.

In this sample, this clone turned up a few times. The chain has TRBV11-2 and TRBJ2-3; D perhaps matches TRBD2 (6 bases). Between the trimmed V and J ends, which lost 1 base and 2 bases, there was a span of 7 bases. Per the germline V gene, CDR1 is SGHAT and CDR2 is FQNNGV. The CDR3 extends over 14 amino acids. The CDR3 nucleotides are TGTGCCAGCAGCTTAGGGGGGGTCACAGATACGCAGTATTTT. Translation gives CASSLGGVTDTQYF.

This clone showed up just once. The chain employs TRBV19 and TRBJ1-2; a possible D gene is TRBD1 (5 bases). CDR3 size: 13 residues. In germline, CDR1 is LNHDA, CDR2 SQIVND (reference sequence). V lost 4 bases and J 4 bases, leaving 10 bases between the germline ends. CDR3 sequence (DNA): TGTGCCAGTAGTACGGGGGTTGGCTATGGCTACACCTTC. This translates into CASSTGVGYGYTF.

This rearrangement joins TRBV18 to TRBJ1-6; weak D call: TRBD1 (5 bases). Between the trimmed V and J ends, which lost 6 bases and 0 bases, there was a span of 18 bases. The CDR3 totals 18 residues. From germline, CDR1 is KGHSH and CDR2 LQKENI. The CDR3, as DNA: TGTGCCAGCTCCCTCCTCCCGGGGGAAAGCTCCTATAATTCACCCCTCCACTTT. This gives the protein CASSLLPGESSYNSPLHF. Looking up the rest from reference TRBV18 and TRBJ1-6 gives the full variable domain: NAGVMQNPRHLVRRRGQEARLRCSPMKGHSHVYWYRQLPEEGLKFMVYLQKENIIDESGMPKERFSAEFPKEGPSILRIQQVVRGDSAAYFCASSLLPGESSYNSPLHFGNGTRLTVT.

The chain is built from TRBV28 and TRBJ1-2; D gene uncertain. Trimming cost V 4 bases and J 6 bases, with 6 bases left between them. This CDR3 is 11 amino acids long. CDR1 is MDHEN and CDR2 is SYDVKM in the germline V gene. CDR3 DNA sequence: TGTGCCAGCAGTTACCGGGATGGCTACACCTTC. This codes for CASSYRDGYTF.

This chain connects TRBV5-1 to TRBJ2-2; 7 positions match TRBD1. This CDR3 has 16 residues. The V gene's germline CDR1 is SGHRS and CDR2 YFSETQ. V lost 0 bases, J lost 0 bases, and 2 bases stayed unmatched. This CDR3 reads CASSLGDRTNTGELFF. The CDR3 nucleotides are TGCGCCAGCAGCTTGGGGGACAGAACGAACACCGGGGAGCTGTTTTTT.

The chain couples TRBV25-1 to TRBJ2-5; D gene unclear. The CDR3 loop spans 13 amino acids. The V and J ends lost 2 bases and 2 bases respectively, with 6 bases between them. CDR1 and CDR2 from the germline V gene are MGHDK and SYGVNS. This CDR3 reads CASSEPYQETQYF. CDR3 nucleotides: TGTGCCAGCAGTGAACCCTATCAAGAGACCCAGTACTTC.

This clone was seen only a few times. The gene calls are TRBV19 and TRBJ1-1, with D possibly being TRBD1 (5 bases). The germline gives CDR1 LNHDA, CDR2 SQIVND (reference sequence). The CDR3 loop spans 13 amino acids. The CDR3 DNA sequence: TGTGCTTCATCACAGGTCTCGGGCACTGAAGCTTTCTTT. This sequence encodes CASSQVSGTEAFF.

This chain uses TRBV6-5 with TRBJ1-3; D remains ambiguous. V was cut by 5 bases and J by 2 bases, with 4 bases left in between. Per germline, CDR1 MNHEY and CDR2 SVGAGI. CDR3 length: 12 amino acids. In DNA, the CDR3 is TGTGCCAGCAGTGGTACTGGAAACACCATATATTTT. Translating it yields CASSGTGNTIYF.

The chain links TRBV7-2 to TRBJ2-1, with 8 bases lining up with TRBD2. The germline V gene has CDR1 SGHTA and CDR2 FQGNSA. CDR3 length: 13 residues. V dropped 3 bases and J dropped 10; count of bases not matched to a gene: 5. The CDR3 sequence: CASSFGLAGEQFF. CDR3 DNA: TGTGCCAGCAGCTTTGGACTAGCAGGGGAGCAGTTCTTC.

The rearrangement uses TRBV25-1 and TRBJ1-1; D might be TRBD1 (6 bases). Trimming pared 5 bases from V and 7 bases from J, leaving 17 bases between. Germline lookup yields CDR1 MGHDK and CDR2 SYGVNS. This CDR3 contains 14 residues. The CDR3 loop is CASSIEAGAFEAFF. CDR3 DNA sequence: TGTGCCAGCAGTATTGAGGCGGGGGCTTTTGAAGCTTTCTTT.

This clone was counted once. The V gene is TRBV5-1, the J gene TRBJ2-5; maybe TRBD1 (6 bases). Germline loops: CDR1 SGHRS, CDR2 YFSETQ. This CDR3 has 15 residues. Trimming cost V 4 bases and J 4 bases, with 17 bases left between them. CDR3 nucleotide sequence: TGCGCCAGCAGCGGCGGACAGTTCGCGGGAGAGACCCAGTACTTC. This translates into CASSGGQFAGETQYF.

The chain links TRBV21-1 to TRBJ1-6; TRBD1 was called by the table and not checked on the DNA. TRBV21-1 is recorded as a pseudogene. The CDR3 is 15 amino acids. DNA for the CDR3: TGTGCCAGCAGCGGCGTGAGGGGGCCTCATTCACCCCTCCACTTT. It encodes CASSGVRGPHSPLHF.

CDR3 protein: CASSPTVLYGYTF. CDR3 DNA sequence: TGTGCCAGCAGCCCGACAGTTTTATATGGCTACACCTTC. The chain carries TRBV6-1 and TRBJ1-2; possibly TRBD1 for D (5 bases). Germline CDR1 and CDR2: MNHNS and SASEGT. This CDR3 contains 13 residues. V was shortened by 6 bases and J by 5 bases, with 13 bases between the two germline ends.

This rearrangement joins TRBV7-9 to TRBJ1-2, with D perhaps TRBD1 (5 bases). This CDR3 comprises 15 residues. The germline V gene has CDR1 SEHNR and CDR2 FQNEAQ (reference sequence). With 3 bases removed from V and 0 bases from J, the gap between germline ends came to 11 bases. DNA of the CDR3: TGTGCCAGCAGCTTTGGGGACGAAGCTAACTATGGCTACACCTTC. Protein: CASSFGDEANYGYTF.

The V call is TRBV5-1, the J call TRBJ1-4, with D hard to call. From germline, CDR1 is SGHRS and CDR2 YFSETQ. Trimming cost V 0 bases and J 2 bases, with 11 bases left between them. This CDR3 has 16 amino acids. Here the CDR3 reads CASSLGGGETNEKLFF. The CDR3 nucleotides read TGCGCCAGCAGCTTGGGAGGCGGGGAGACTAATGAAAAACTGTTTTTT.

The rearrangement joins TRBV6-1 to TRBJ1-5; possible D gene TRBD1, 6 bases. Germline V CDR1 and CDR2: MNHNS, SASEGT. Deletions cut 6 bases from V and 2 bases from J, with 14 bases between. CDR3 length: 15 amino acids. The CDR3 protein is CASRLAQGGNQPQHF. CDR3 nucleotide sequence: TGTGCCAGCAGATTAGCACAGGGTGGCAATCAGCCCCAGCATTTT.

DNA of the CDR3: TGCGCCAGCAGCACACAGGGGGAGGCCACTGAAGCTTTCTTT. Its protein is CASSTQGEATEAFF. V is TRBV5-1 and J is TRBJ1-1, with 8 bases matching TRBD1. The CDR3 extends over 14 amino acids. The V segment lost 4 bases and the J segment 4 bases; nucleotides outside the gene matches: 6. In germline, CDR1 is SGHRS, CDR2 YFSETQ.

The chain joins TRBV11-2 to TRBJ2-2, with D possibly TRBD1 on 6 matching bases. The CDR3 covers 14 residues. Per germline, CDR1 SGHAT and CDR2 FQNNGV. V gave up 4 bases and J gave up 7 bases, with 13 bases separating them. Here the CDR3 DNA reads TGTGCCAGCAGCTCGTGGCAGGGGAACGGGGAGCTGTTTTTT. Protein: CASSSWQGNGELFF.

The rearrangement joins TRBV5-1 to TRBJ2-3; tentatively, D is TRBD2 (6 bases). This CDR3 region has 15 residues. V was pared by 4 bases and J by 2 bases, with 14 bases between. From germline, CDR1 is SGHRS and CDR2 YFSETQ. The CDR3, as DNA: TGCGCCAGCAGCCCTGCGGGACTCAACACAGATACGCAGTATTTT. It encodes CASSPAGLNTDTQYF.

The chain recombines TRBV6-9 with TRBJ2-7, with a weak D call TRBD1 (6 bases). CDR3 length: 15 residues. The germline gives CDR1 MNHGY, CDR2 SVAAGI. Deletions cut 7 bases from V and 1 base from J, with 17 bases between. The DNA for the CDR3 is TGTGCCAGCAAATTGAATTTAGGACAGTCCTACGAGCAGTACTTC. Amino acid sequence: CASKLNLGQSYEQYF.

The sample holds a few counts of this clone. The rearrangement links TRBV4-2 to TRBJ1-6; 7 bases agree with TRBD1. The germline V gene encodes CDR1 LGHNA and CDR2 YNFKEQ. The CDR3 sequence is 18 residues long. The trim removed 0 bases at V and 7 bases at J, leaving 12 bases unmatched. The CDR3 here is CASSQEGGGRLENSPLHF. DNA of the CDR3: TGTGCCAGCAGCCAAGAGGGAGGGGGCAGGTTAGAGAATTCACCCCTCCACTTT.

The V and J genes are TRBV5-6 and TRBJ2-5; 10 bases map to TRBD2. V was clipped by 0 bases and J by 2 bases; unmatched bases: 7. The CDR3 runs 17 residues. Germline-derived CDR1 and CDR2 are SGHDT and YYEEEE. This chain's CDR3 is CASSLALAGDLQETQYF. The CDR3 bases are TGTGCCAGCAGCTTGGCCCTAGCGGGGGACCTACAAGAGACCCAGTACTTC. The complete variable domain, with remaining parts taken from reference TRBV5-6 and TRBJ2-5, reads DAGVTQSPTHLIKTRGQQVTLRCSPKSGHDTVSWYQQALGQGPQFIFQYYEEEERQRGNFPDRFSGHQFPNYSSELNVNALLLGDSALYLCASSLALAGDLQETQYFGPGTRLLVL.

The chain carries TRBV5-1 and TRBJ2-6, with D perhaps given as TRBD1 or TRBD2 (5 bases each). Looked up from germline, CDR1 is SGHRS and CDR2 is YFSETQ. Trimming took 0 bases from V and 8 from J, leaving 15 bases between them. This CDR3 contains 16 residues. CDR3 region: CASSLEAGSTSNVLTF. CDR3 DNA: TGCGCCAGCAGCTTGGAGGCAGGGAGTACCTCCAACGTCCTGACTTTC.

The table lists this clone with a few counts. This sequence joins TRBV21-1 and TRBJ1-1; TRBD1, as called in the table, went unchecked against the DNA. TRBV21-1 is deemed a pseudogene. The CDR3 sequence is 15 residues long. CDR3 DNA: TGTGCCAGCAGCAAGCTACCAGGGATGAACACTGAAGCTTTCTTT. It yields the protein CASSKLPGMNTEAFF.

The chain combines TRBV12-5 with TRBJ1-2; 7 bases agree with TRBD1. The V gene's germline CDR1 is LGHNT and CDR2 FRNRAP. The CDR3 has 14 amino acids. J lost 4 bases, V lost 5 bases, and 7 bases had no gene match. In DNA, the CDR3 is TGTGCTAGTGGTCCTAGCCGACAGGGCTATGGCTACACCTTC. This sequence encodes CASGPSRQGYGYTF.